These T cell receptor beta chains were read from a single sample in a study of blood T cell repertoires in COVID-19. TCRdb's table, derived via immunoSEQ multiplex PCR, lists solely in-frame clones and lacks some. The sample yields about 250,000 clones, roughly three quarters seen once. Specimen: peripheral blood. Receptor source: a woman aged 40 to 49 with active or convalescent COVID-19. Each CDR3 is given with its conserved first and last residue. The D gene is left open where the match is weak. A clone size is listed for some rows: how often the clone was seen (once, few, many), or a class if it is expanded.

D gene | J gene | clone size | V gene | CDR3 protein | CDR3 DNA
TRBD1 | TRBJ2-2 | few | TRBV28 | CASRGQGPTGELFF | TGTGCCAGCAGGGGACAGGGGCCCACCGGGGAGCTGTTTTTT
- | TRBJ2-1 | once | TRBV5-1 | CASSLVGGDEQFF | TGCGCCAGCAGCTTGGTTGGAGGGGATGAGCAGTTCTTC
- | TRBJ2-2 | once | TRBV10-3 | CAISGGQGQGNTGELFF | TGTGCCATCAGTGGGGGGCAGGGGCAAGGGAACACCGGGGAGCTGTTTTTT
- | TRBJ2-5 | - | TRBV18 | CASSPNTGGGETQYF | TGTGCCAGCTCACCAAATACGGGGGGCGGAGAGACCCAGTACTTC
TRBD1 | TRBJ2-2 | - | TRBV4-2 | CASSLEGADTGELFF | TGTGCCAGCAGCCTCGAGGGGGCGGACACCGGGGAGCTGTTTTTT
- | TRBJ1-6 | - | TRBV7-2 | CASRTRQNSYNSPLHF | TGTGCCAGCAGAACGAGGCAGAACTCCTATAATTCACCCCTCCACTTT
- | TRBJ2-3 | - | TRBV6-5 | CATLVKGPDTQYF | TGTGCCACGCTCGTGAAGGGGCCGGATACGCAGTATTTT
- | TRBJ1-2 | - | TRBV19 | CASSIPWAGNGYTF | TGTGCCAGTAGTATCCCCTGGGCAGGGAACGGCTACACCTTC
- | TRBJ1-5 | - | TRBV19 | CASSILGSDQPQHF | TGTGCCAGTAGTATCCTGGGGAGTGATCAGCCCCAGCATTTT
- | TRBJ1-3 | - | TRBV5-4 | CASSFQRGGGSGNTIYF | TGTGCCAGCAGCTTCCAACGAGGGGGGGGCTCTGGAAACACCATATATTTT
- | TRBJ1-1 | - | TRBV6-5 | CASILAQVNTEAFF | TGTGCCAGCATTCTGGCCCAGGTGAACACTGAAGCTTTCTTT
TRBD1 | TRBJ2-1 | - | TRBV29-1 | CSARTGGESNEQFF | TGCAGCGCCAGGACAGGGGGCGAAAGCAATGAGCAGTTCTTC
TRBD1 | TRBJ1-5 | few | TRBV29-1 | CSVGQGNNQPQHF | TGCAGCGTTGGACAGGGGAACAATCAGCCCCAGCATTTT
- | TRBJ2-2 | - | TRBV12-3/TRBV12-4 | CASRLARELFF | TGTGCCAGCAGACTAGCCCGGGAGCTGTTTTTT
- | TRBJ1-4 | - | TRBV6-1 | CASSEGSVREKLFF | TGTGCCAGCAGTGAAGGTTCGGTGCGAGAAAAACTGTTTTTT
TRBD1 | TRBJ2-7 | few | TRBV6-6 | CASSPREDRVYEQYF | TGTGCCAGCAGTCCCCGAGAGGACAGGGTGTACGAGCAGTACTTC
- | TRBJ1-1 | few | TRBV27 | CASSLSRGGTEAFF | TGTGCCAGCAGTTTATCGAGAGGGGGCACTGAAGCTTTCTTT
- | TRBJ1-5 | - | TRBV2 | CASRWGQEVNQPQHF | TGTGCCAGCAGGTGGGGGCAGGAGGTCAATCAGCCCCAGCATTTT
- | TRBJ2-2 | - | TRBV9 | CASSVRLANTGELFF | TGTGCCAGCAGCGTTCGACTAGCGAACACCGGGGAGCTGTTTTTT
TRBD2 | TRBJ2-1 | - | TRBV19 | CASRNSGGANNEQFF | TGTGCCAGTAGGAACAGCGGGGGCGCCAACAATGAGCAGTTCTTC
TRBD1 | TRBJ2-1 | few | TRBV5-1 | CASSRGIRDRGGWVQFF | TGCGCCAGCAGCCGGGGCATCCGGGACAGGGGAGGTTGGGTGCAGTTCTTC
- | TRBJ2-5 | - | TRBV2 | CASLGLMKETQYF | TGTGCCAGTCTGGGACTGATGAAAGAGACCCAGTACTTC
TRBD1 | TRBJ1-5 | once | TRBV28 | CASSFSSGTGDQPQHF | TGTGCCAGCAGTTTCTCTTCCGGGACAGGGGATCAGCCCCAGCATTTT
TRBD2 | TRBJ2-1 | - | TRBV9 | CASSAGLAGGYNEQFF | TGTGCCAGCAGCGCGGGACTAGCGGGGGGTTACAATGAGCAGTTCTTC
- | TRBJ1-3 | - | TRBV11-2 | CASSPDRISGNTIYF | TGTGCCAGCAGCCCTGACAGGATTTCTGGAAACACCATATATTTT
TRBD1 | TRBJ1-1 | - | TRBV18 | CASSPRVGTGDTEAFF | TGTGCCAGCTCACCACGGGTGGGTACAGGGGACACTGAAGCTTTCTTT
TRBD2 | TRBJ2-5 | - | TRBV28 | CASSLRGLAGNQETQYF | TGTGCCAGCAGTTTAAGGGGACTAGCGGGGAACCAAGAGACCCAGTACTTC
TRBD2 | TRBJ2-7 | few | TRBV6-5 | CASRPKRGSRYEQYF | TGTGCCAGCAGACCGAAGCGGGGGTCGCGCTACGAGCAGTACTTC
- | TRBJ2-4 | few | TRBV6-2/TRBV6-3 | CASSGQSAKNIQYF | TGTGCCAGCAGCGGACAGTCAGCCAAAAACATTCAGTACTTC
- | TRBJ2-2 | - | TRBV6-4 | CASRQDANTGELFF | TGTGCCAGCAGACAGGACGCGAACACCGGGGAGCTGTTTTTT
TRBD1 | TRBJ1-1 | - | TRBV5-4 | CASSLGRGREGRKSEAFF | TGTGCCAGCAGCTTAGGCAGGGGGCGTGAGGGGAGGAAGTCTGAAGCTTTCTTT
- | TRBJ1-3 | - | TRBV3-1/TRBV3-2 | CASSQERLAGNTIYF | TGTGCCAGCAGCCAAGAGAGGTTAGCTGGAAACACCATATATTTT
TRBD1 | TRBJ2-5 | - | TRBV24-1 | CATSDSGTGGRETQYF | TGTGCCACCAGTGACTCCGGGACAGGGGGCCGAGAGACCCAGTACTTC
- | TRBJ2-3 | - | TRBV20-1 | CSANPADTQYF | TGCAGTGCGAACCCAGCGGATACGCAGTATTTT
TRBD1 | TRBJ2-2 | - | TRBV5-4 | CATRGQTNTGELFF | TGTGCAACCAGGGGGCAGACCAACACCGGGGAGCTGTTTTTT
- | TRBJ1-2 | - | TRBV2 | CASSEYGQYYGYTF | TGTGCCAGCAGTGAGTACGGACAGTACTATGGCTACACCTTC
TRBD1 | TRBJ2-1 | - | TRBV6-1 | CASSEARTGGDEQFF | TGTGCCAGCAGTGAAGCCCGGACAGGGGGCGATGAGCAGTTCTTC
TRBD2 | TRBJ2-5 | - | TRBV5-4 | CASSPGTSGGSGTQYF | TGTGCCAGCAGCCCCGGGACTAGCGGGGGATCGGGGACCCAGTACTTC
- | TRBJ1-6 | - | TRBV2 | CASIAPGTSNSPLHF | TGTGCCAGCATCGCCCCCGGGACATCTAATTCACCCCTCCACTTT
- | TRBJ2-1 | once | TRBV9 | CASSVDGARYNEQFF | TGTGCCAGCAGCGTAGATGGGGCTCGATACAATGAGCAGTTCTTC
- | TRBJ1-5 | once | TRBV2 | CASSEQTEYQPQHF | TGTGCCAGCAGTGAACAGACAGAATATCAGCCCCAGCATTTT
TRBD2 | TRBJ2-7 | - | TRBV6-5 | CASSPTAGNYEQYF | TGTGCCAGCAGCCCGACAGCGGGGAACTACGAGCAGTACTTC
TRBD1 | TRBJ1-5 | few | TRBV20-1 | CSASRDSYSNQPQHF | TGCAGTGCTAGTAGGGACAGTTATAGCAATCAGCCCCAGCATTTT
- | TRBJ1-3 | few | TRBV3-1/TRBV3-2 | CASSQARAGNTIYF | TGTGCCAGCAGCCAAGCCAGGGCTGGAAACACCATATATTTT
- | TRBJ1-5 | - | TRBV2 | CASSRTEYSNQPQHF | TGTGCCAGCAGTCGGACAGAGTATAGCAATCAGCCCCAGCATTTT
- | TRBJ2-5 | - | TRBV29-1 | CSVETGTETQYF | TGCAGCGTTGAAACAGGAACAGAGACCCAGTACTTC
- | TRBJ1-2 | few | TRBV2 | CARSIGGHGYTF | TGTGCTCGAAGTATCGGGGGTCACGGCTACACCTTC
TRBD1 | TRBJ2-2 | - | TRBV9 | CASSVYSGTGTGELFF | TGTGCCAGCAGCGTATATTCCGGGACAGGCACCGGGGAGCTGTTTTTT
TRBD2 | TRBJ2-5 | - | TRBV19 | CASSPRGGLQETQYF | TGTGCCAGTAGTCCGCGCGGGGGACTGCAAGAGACCCAGTACTTC
- | TRBJ1-6 | once | TRBV19 | CATQVSRGAANSPLHF | TGTGCCACCCAGGTTTCGCGGGGGGCCGCTAATTCACCCCTCCACTTT
- | TRBJ2-5 | many | TRBV7-7 | CASSLGRVWSETQYF | TGTGCTAGCAGCTTAGGCAGGGTATGGTCAGAGACCCAGTACTTC
- | TRBJ1-5 | - | TRBV6-1 | CASSDRLKPQHF | TGTGCCAGCAGTGACCGGTTGAAGCCCCAGCATTTT
TRBD2 | TRBJ2-1 | once | TRBV9 | CASSVAPMRGTEQFF | TGTGCCAGCAGCGTAGCTCCGATGCGGGGGACTGAGCAGTTCTTC
- | TRBJ1-1 | - | TRBV19 | CATLFLTEAFF | TGTGCCACCCTCTTCCTGACTGAAGCTTTCTTT
- | TRBJ2-1 | - | TRBV5-1 | CASSLVLTGSEQFF | TGCGCCAGCAGCTTGGTCCTTACGGGGAGTGAGCAGTTCTTC
- | TRBJ2-3 | - | TRBV7-8 | CASSFAGDWYTAQYF | TGTGCCAGCAGCTTCGCAGGGGATTGGTACACGGCGCAGTATTTT